A single sample gave rise to the 3 T cell receptor beta chains below, sequenced in a study of vaccination effects on CD4 cells after COVID-19 (dated 2022 in TCRdb). In the ViraFEST assay, PBMC were stimulated with viral peptide pools, and TCR sequencing was then used to find antigen-specific CD4+ T cell clonotypes based on their expansion. After around eleven days of culture, CD4+ T cells were isolated with the EasySep CD4+ T cell isolation kit. Negative nucleocapsid antibody results before and after vaccination confirmed that the healthy vaccine recipients had no prior SARS-CoV-2 infection. No antigen is known for these receptors. The library was obtained by the immunoSEQ multiplex PCR assay. In its TCRdb copy, this immuneACCESS table keeps in-frame sequences only and misses some clones. Where compared with another copy, unresolved V genes explain less than half of these, and the others have no known cause. The sample data list 25,000 to 35,000 clones, and about 80% of these were observed just once. The biggest ten clones account for approximately 29% of the sample.

The sequences come from CD4+ T cells from PBMCs cultured with SARS-CoV-2 spike peptides, collected before COVID-19 vaccination. The cell subset or site label here, explained by the study, means: SARS-CoV-2 spike overlapping peptide pool stimulation. These receptors were obtained from a human donor who received a COVID-19 vaccine.

V gene TRBV18 combines with J gene TRBJ2-3; no reliable D call. V was pared by 4 bases and J by 5 bases, with 10 bases between. In germline, CDR1 is KGHSH, CDR2 LQKENI. This CDR3 is 13 amino acids long. The CDR3: CASSLPGQDTQYF. The CDR3 DNA sequence: TGTGCCAGCTCACTACCGGGCCAAGATACGCAGTATTTT.

The chain is built from TRBV30 and TRBJ1-4; 8 nucleotides match TRBD1. CDR3 length equals 14 residues. The J segment lost 8 bases and the V segment lost 8 bases, leaving 13 bases of the junction unmatched. The germline CDR1 and CDR2 sequences are GTSNPN and SVGIG (reference sequence). CDR3: CALERQGRGEKLFF. The CDR3 DNA reads TGTGCCCTAGAACGACAGGGGAGAGGGGAAAAACTGTTTTTT.

This clone appeared a few times. The chain has TRBV18 and TRBJ2-7; D perhaps matches TRBD1 (5 bases). Germline V gives CDR1 KGHSH, CDR2 LQKENI. The CDR3 contains 13 residues. V was pared by 4 bases and J by 4 bases, with 11 bases between. CDR3 protein: CASSQDSLYEQYF. The CDR3 DNA is TGTGCCAGCTCACAAGACAGCCTATACGAGCAGTACTTC.